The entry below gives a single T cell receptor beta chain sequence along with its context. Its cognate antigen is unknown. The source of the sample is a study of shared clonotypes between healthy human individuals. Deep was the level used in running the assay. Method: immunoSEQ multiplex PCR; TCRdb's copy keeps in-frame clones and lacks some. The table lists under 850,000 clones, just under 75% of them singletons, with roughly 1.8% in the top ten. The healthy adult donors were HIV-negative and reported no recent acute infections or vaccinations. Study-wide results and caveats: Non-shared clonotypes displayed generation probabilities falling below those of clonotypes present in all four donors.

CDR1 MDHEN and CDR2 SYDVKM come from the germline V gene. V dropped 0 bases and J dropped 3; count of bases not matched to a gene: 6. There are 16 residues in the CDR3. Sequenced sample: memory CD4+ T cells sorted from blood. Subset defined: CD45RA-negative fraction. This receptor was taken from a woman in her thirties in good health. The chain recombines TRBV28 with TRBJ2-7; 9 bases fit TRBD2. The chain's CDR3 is CASSLWGLAGHYEQYF. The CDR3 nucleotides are TGTGCCAGCAGTTTATGGGGGCTAGCGGGACACTACGAGCAGTACTTC.